This TCR beta chain was observed in a study of OX40 agonist ivuxolimab in advanced cancers. Looking at the study overall: A history of anti-PD-1, anti-PD-L1 or anti-CTLA-4 therapy was acceptable, and roughly 40% had some.

Method: immunoSEQ multiplex PCR; TCRdb's copy keeps in-frame clones and lacks some. The sample consists of around 19,000 clones, roughly 80% of them appearing once. V shed 1 base and J shed 7 bases, with 11 bases lying between them. This CDR3 has 14 residues. The V gene's germline CDR1 is SGHAT and CDR2 FQNNGV. Here the sequenced sample was CD4+ or CD8+ T cells sorted from blood, taken in a trial of the OX40 agonist ivuxolimab. The rearrangement links TRBV11-2 to TRBJ2-1, with D perhaps TRBD2 (5 bases). The TCR was taken from an adult with an advanced solid tumor such as melanoma, head and neck, liver or kidney cancer. The CDR3 sequence: CASSLVAGRNEQFF. In DNA form, the CDR3 reads TGTGCCAGCAGCTTAGTGGCGGGCCGAAATGAGCAGTTCTTC.